Following are 17 T cell receptor beta chains from one sample sequenced in a study of shared clonotypes between healthy human individuals. Some clones are missing from TCRdb's copy, which holds only in-frame ones; the method was immunoSEQ multiplex PCR. Counted here are around 2.3 million clones, approximately 94% occurring once; the ten biggest clones make up approximately 0.13%. The specimen sequenced was naive CD4+ T cells sorted from blood. The subset was: CD45RA+ positively selected. Source of these receptors: a man aged 18-30 years in good health.

The chain couples TRBV6-5 to TRBJ2-1; 8 nucleotides align to TRBD1. CDR1 is MNHEY and CDR2 is SVGAGI in the germline V gene. Trimming cost V 5 bases and J 14 bases; bases outside gene matches: 5. CDR3 length: 11 amino acids. DNA of the CDR3: TGTGCCAGCAGTGCCAGGGGACAGGAGTTCTTC. Protein sequence: CASSARGQEFF.

The J gene is TRBJ1-6, the V gene TRBV6-1; D ambiguous. V lost 3 bases and J lost 8, with 8 bases in between. CDR1 is MNHNS and CDR2 is SASEGT in the germline V gene. The CDR3 length is 13 residues. CDR3 region: CASSDVVDSPLHF. CDR3 DNA sequence: TGTGCCAGCAGTGATGTGGTGGATTCACCCCTCCACTTT.

As regards this clone: Other nucleotide sequences from this sample produce the same CDR3. The genes are TRBV5-1 and TRBJ1-2, with TRBD1 matching over 12 bases. The CDR3 extends over 15 amino acids. V dropped 3 bases and J dropped 5; count of bases not matched to a gene: 5. CDR1 is SGHRS and CDR2 is YFSETQ in the germline V gene. The CDR3 DNA reads as TGCGCCAGCAGCTCCTTGGGACAGGGGGCATATGGCTACACCTTC. Its protein is CASSSLGQGAYGYTF.

The chain uses TRBV15 and TRBJ2-5, with 7 bases aligning to TRBD1. The CDR3 is made up of 13 amino acids. Trimming removed 5 bases from V and 5 bases from J; junction bases left unmatched: 5. Germline values: CDR1 LNHNV, CDR2 YYDKDF (reference sequence). The CDR3 protein is CATSRGQSETQYF. CDR3 DNA: TGTGCCACCAGCCGGGGACAGTCGGAGACCCAGTACTTC.

The genes are TRBV29-1 and TRBJ1-2, with TRBD1 as a possible D gene (6 bases). The CDR3 extends over 12 amino acids. Germline-derived CDR1 and CDR2 are SQVTM and ANQGSEA. The ends were cut back, 5 bases at V and 8 bases at J, with 15 bases in the middle. The CDR3 nucleotides read TGCAGCGTTAACACGGGGGGCTGGGGCTACACCTTC. Protein product: CSVNTGGWGYTF.

This chain joins TRBV10-2 and TRBJ2-1; D unresolved. Per germline, CDR1 WSHSY and CDR2 SAAADI. The CDR3 sequence is 11 residues long. Trimming shortened V by 3 bases and J by 8 bases, and 5 bases separated the two germline ends. CDR3 bases: TGCGCCAGCAGTGATACGGATGAGCAGTTCTTC. Amino acid sequence: CASSDTDEQFF.

The rearrangement uses TRBV27 and TRBJ1-1, with D uncertain. This CDR3 contains 13 residues. Germline CDR1 is MNHEY and CDR2 is SMNVEV (reference sequence). V was pared by 8 bases and J by 2 bases, with 12 bases between. The CDR3 sequence: CASGGSYNTEAFF. CDR3 coding DNA: TGTGCCAGCGGTGGGTCCTACAACACTGAAGCTTTCTTT.

The chain has TRBV30 and TRBJ1-2, with 9 bases fitting TRBD1. V shed 3 bases, J shed 8 bases, and the junction held 7 bases outside the gene matches. The CDR3 extends over 13 amino acids. Germline V CDR1 and CDR2: GTSNPN, SVGIG (reference sequence). This CDR3 reads CAWSPRDREGYTF. CDR3 nucleotides: TGTGCCTGGAGCCCCCGGGACAGGGAAGGCTACACCTTC.

V is TRBV28 and J is TRBJ1-5; D remains unclear. The CDR3 loop spans 13 amino acids. V dropped 7 bases and J dropped 6 bases, with 13 bases sitting between them. Germline V CDR1 and CDR2: MDHEN, SYDVKM. The CDR3: CASKDSSSQPQHF. The CDR3 region has the DNA TGTGCCAGCAAGGATTCCAGTAGTCAGCCCCAGCATTTT.

Turning to this clone: The sample has other DNA sequences that encode this CDR3 too. The chain links TRBV29-1 to TRBJ2-7, with 8 positions matching TRBD1. The V and J ends lost 2 bases and 6 bases, in that order; junction bases with no gene match: 3. Germline lookup yields CDR1 SQVTM and CDR2 ANQGSEA. This CDR3 region has 12 residues. CDR3: CSVEPGGGEQYF. The CDR3 coding sequence is TGCAGCGTTGAACCAGGGGGCGGCGAGCAGTACTTC.

The J gene is TRBJ2-1, the V gene TRBV6-1, with D uncertain. V was shortened by 6 bases and J by 6 bases, with 18 bases between the two germline ends. The length of the CDR3 is 15 residues. Germline CDR1 reads MNHNS; CDR2 reads SASEGT. CDR3 nucleotides: TGTGCCAGCAGCGGAATAGGACCTAAAATCAATGAGCAGTTCTTC. This gives the protein CASSGIGPKINEQFF.

J is TRBJ1-2 and V is TRBV30, with unresolved D. Trimming stripped 1 base from V and 8 bases from J, with 8 bases between. Germline V gives CDR1 GTSNPN, CDR2 SVGIG (reference sequence). The CDR3 covers 11 residues. The CDR3 DNA is TGTGCCTGGAGTGACCGCCAGGGCTACACCTTC. Its protein product is CAWSDRQGYTF. Supplemented by reference TRBV30 and TRBJ1-2, the full variable domain reads SQTIHQWPATLVQPVGSPLSLECTVEGTSNPNLYWYRQAAGRGLQLLFYSVGIGQISSEVPQNLSASRPQDRQFILSSKKLLLSDSGFYLCAWSDRQGYTFGSGTRLTVV.

With regard to this clone: Other DNA sequences in this sample translate to the same CDR3. The chain combines TRBV5-1 with TRBJ2-5; 11 nucleotides match TRBD2. J was trimmed by 4 bases and V by 0 bases; bases with no gene match: 5. This CDR3 has 16 amino acids. Per the germline V gene, CDR1 is SGHRS and CDR2 is YFSETQ. The CDR3, as DNA: TGCGCCAGCAGCTTGGCCGGGCTAGCGGGGGGAGAGACCCAGTACTTC. Residues: CASSLAGLAGGETQYF.

The rearrangement links TRBV5-1 to TRBJ2-7; D is undetermined. Between the trimmed V and J ends, which lost 0 bases and 0 bases, there was a span of 13 bases. This CDR3 has 16 amino acids. CDR1 is SGHRS and CDR2 is YFSETQ in the germline V gene. CDR3 loop: CASSLDGRKSSYEQYF. The CDR3, as DNA: TGCGCCAGCAGCTTGGATGGGCGGAAAAGCTCCTACGAGCAGTACTTC. The complete variable domain, with remaining parts taken from reference TRBV5-1 and TRBJ2-7, reads KAGVTQTPRYLIKTRGQQVTLSCSPISGHRSVSWYQQTPGQGLQFLFEYFSETQRNKGNFPGRFSGRQFSNSRSEMNVSTLELGDSALYLCASSLDGRKSSYEQYFGPGTRLTVT.

In the case of this clone: The sample contains more than one DNA sequence encoding this CDR3. The genes are TRBV30 and TRBJ2-3; a weak D match, TRBD2 (5 bases). Germline V gives CDR1 GTSNPN, CDR2 SVGIG (reference sequence). Trimming cost V 3 bases and J 2 bases, with 6 bases left between them. The CDR3 has 12 amino acids. The CDR3, as DNA: TGTGCCTGGAGGAGGGACACAGATACGCAGTATTTT. As protein: CAWRRDTDTQYF.

The chain links TRBV6-7 to TRBJ1-2; possibly TRBD1 for D (5 bases). TRBV6-7 is labeled an ORF, and its function is uncertain. Trimming left V 0 bases short and J 8 bases short, with 16 bases between. This CDR3 contains 15 residues. The CDR3 sequence is CASSYSRAGAGGYTF. The CDR3 DNA sequence: TGTGCCAGCAGTTACTCCCGGGCCGGGGCAGGGGGCTACACCTTC.

The chain recombines TRBV5-4 with TRBJ2-1; 12 positions match TRBD2. Germline CDR1 SGHNT, CDR2 YYREEE (reference sequence). The CDR3 contains 16 residues. Trimming removed 5 bases from V and 4 bases from J; junction bases left unmatched: 7. The CDR3 protein is CASSPSSGGAYNEQFF. In nucleotides, the CDR3 is TGTGCCAGCAGTCCCTCTAGCGGGGGGGCGTACAATGAGCAGTTCTTC.